This T cell receptor (beta chain) was observed in a study of T cell changes during pregnancy in multiple sclerosis. Only in-frame clones appear in the TCRdb table, and some are missing; sequencing was by immunoSEQ multiplex PCR. There are about 49,000 clones in the sample; around 93% occur only once, and about 0.99% lies in the top ten. The CDR3 contains 16 residues. The J segment lost 3 bases and the V segment lost 3 bases, leaving 5 bases of the junction unmatched. CDR1 KGHSH and CDR2 LQKENI come from the germline V gene. The sequence came from a female donor with multiple sclerosis, enrolled in a pregnancy study. The chain carries TRBV18 and TRBJ1-6; 7 bases fit TRBD1. Sequencing was performed on peripheral blood, taken after pregnancy. The CDR3 reads CASSPVDRSYNSPLHF. DNA for the CDR3: TGTGCCAGCTCACCCGTGGACAGGAGCTATAATTCACCCCTCCACTTT.